This TCR beta chain was obtained from a study of graft-versus-host responses after intestinal transplantation. Study-wide context: Grafts were multivisceral, liver-intestinal, or isolated intestinal. Every one of the recipients received anti-thymocyte globulin induction and afterwards took tacrolimus and steroids for roughly 3 years.

The germline V gene encodes CDR1 SGHVS and CDR2 FNYEAQ. The CDR3 is 19 residues long. J was trimmed by 3 bases and V by 2 bases; bases with no gene match: 9. Study conclusions and caveats: Early post-transplant declines in HvG were associated with peak levels of circulating GvH clones. In recipient marrow, GvH clones were found, and some appeared first in ileum or blood.

To note about this clone: Its antigen is as yet unknown.

Generated by immunoSEQ multiplex PCR, the TCRdb table keeps only in-frame clones and is missing some. The sample records about 86,000 clones, around 89% being singletons. The rearrangement joins TRBV7-6 to TRBJ2-1; 14 positions agree with TRBD2. The material was unstimulated CD4+ T cells sorted from spleen or lymph node cells, obtained before transplant. The sequence derives from a human donor who was the organ donor for an intestinal transplant. The DNA of the CDR3 is TGTGCCAGCAGCTTAAGGTGGGGGACTAGCGGGGGAGGCTACAATGAGCAGTTCTTC. Translation: CASSLRWGTSGGGYNEQFF.